Presented here are 5 T cell receptor beta chains from one specimen sequenced in a study of blood T cell repertoires in COVID-19. Profiled with immunoSEQ multiplex PCR; TCRdb holds only in-frame clones, not every one. The sample lists 150,000 to 200,000 clones; 90% to 95% were seen once. Sequences were obtained from peripheral blood. The receptors here all came from a woman aged 55-75 years with COVID-19, enrolled during active disease.

This rearrangement joins TRBV3-1 (or the pseudogene TRBV3-2) to TRBJ1-1, with TRBD1 identical over 7 bases. The V gene end was trimmed by 4 bases and the J gene end by 6 bases; junction bases not matched to a gene: 11. CDR1 is LGHDT and CDR2 is YNNKEL in the germline V gene (reference sequence). This CDR3 contains 15 residues. For the CDR3, the DNA is TGTGCCAGCAGCCCCACAGGGGTAGTAAGCGCTGAAGCTTTCTTT. Protein: CASSPTGVVSAEAFF.

The chain is built from TRBV18 and TRBJ1-1, with D unresolved. This CDR3 region has 14 residues. Trimming removed 4 bases from V and 4 bases from J, with 13 bases in between. Germline V gene lookup returns CDR1 KGHSH and CDR2 LQKENI. DNA of the CDR3: TGTGCCAGCTCACGCGAAGTTGATGGCACTGAAGCTTTCTTT. This codes for CASSREVDGTEAFF.

The rearrangement joins TRBV13 to TRBJ1-1; 8 nucleotides line up with TRBD1. The V segment lost 5 bases and the J segment 4 bases; nucleotides outside the gene matches: 3. This CDR3 contains 13 residues. CDR1 is PRHDT and CDR2 is FYEKMQ in the germline V gene (reference sequence). CDR3 bases: TGTGCCAGCAGCGCCACAGGGGGCACTGAAGCTTTCTTT. Its translation is CASSATGGTEAFF.

The CDR3 reads CASSLRDRGYDGYTF. CDR3 nucleotides: TGTGCCAGCAGTTTACGGGACAGGGGATACGATGGCTACACCTTC. The chain joins TRBV27 to TRBJ1-2, with TRBD1 matching over 10 bases. The CDR3 contains 15 residues. The junction had 6 bases not matched to a gene; V was cut back by 2 bases and J by 6 bases. Germline V lookup: CDR1 MNHEY, CDR2 SMNVEV (reference sequence).

The chain employs TRBV6-1 and TRBJ1-5; maybe TRBD1 (5 bases). Per germline, CDR1 MNHNS and CDR2 SASEGT. The length of the CDR3 is 16 residues. The germline V and J ends were trimmed by 0 bases and 0 bases, with 9 bases remaining between them. CDR3 bases: TGTGCCAGCAGTGAAGCCGGGGGGTATAGCAATCAGCCCCAGCATTTT. Protein sequence: CASSEAGGYSNQPQHF.